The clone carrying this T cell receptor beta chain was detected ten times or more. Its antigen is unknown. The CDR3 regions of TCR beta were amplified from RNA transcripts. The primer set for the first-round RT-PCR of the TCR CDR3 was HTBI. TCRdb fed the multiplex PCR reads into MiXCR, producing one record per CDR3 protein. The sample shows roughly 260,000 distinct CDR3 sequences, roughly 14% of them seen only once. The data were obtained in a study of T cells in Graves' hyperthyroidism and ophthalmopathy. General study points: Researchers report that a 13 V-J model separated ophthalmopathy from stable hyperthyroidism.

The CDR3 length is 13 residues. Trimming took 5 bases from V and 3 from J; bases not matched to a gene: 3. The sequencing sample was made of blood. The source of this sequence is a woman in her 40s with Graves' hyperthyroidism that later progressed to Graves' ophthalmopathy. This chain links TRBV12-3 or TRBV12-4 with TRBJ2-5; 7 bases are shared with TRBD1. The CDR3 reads CASSITGEETQYF. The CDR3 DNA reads TGTGCCAGCAGTATAACAGGGGAAGAGACCCAGTACTTC.